This T cell receptor beta chain was captured in a study of T cells in narcolepsy. Study-wide context: Donors had narcolepsy type 1 or type 2, or were healthy controls.

A remark on this clone: The antigen remains unidentified.

Study results and caveats: Comparing one patient's CSF and blood CD4+ clonotypes highlighted HCRT- and TRIB2-specific autoreactive clonotypes.

The assay was immunoSEQ multiplex PCR, and TCRdb's table has in-frame clones only and misses some. There are about 27,000 clones in the sample; approximately 80% occur only once, and around 3.7% lies in the top ten. Trimming stripped 6 bases from V and 5 bases from J, with 10 bases between. The CDR3 has 12 amino acids. Germline V gene data show CDR1 as SNHLY and CDR2 as FYNNEI. The TCR comes from a human donor with narcolepsy. The chain recombines TRBV2 with TRBJ2-5, with D perhaps given as TRBD1 or TRBD2 (5 bases each). The sample was CD45RA- memory CD4+ T cells from PBMCs. The CDR3: CASRGDAETQYF. The CDR3 bases are TGTGCCAGCAGGGGGGATGCGGAGACCCAGTACTTC. The full variable domain, with the rest looked up from reference TRBV2 and TRBJ2-5, is EPEVTQTPSHQVTQMGQEVILRCVPISNHLYFYWYRQILGQKVEFLVSFYNNEISEKSEIFDDQFSVERPDGSNFTLKIRSTKLEDSAMYFCASRGDAETQYFGPGTRLLVL.